This TCR beta chain was retrieved from a study of regulatory T cells in long-lasting Graves disease. The time point is: newly diagnosed GD, antithyroid drugs for less than 3 months. Generation of the TCR library employed RNA extracted from PBMCs. Both iRepertoire HTBI primers and Arm-PCR of CDR3 regions were used to build the TCR beta libraries. TCRdb processed the multiplex PCR reads anew with MiXCR; each CDR3 protein has one entry. The sample lists approximately 400,000 distinct CDR3 sequences; roughly a sixth were seen once. Sequenced here: peripheral blood mononuclear cells (PBMCs), sampled at new diagnosis, from a patient treated with antithyroid drugs. The origin of this receptor is a female donor with Graves disease.

DNA for the CDR3: TGCAGTGCTTGGGGACTAGCGGGAGTCGATGAGCAGTTCTTC. Residues: CSAWGLAGVDEQFF. The chain couples TRBV20-1 to TRBJ2-1, with 14 bases identical to TRBD2. V lost 5 bases to trimming and J lost 8 bases; unmatched junction nucleotides: 5. CDR1 and CDR2 (germline): DFQATT, SNEGSKA (reference sequence). The CDR3 is made up of 14 amino acids.